This TCR beta chain was observed in a study of blood T cell repertoires in COVID-19. Study details: The samples span acute and convalescent COVID-19 from the United States, Italy and Spain.

In the authors' workflow: Amplified reference gene primers provided the basis for estimating nucleated cell counts. Sequencing used immunoSEQ multiplex PCR; TCRdb keeps in-frame clones, though not all of them. V and J calls and clone size are copied from that table; D and trimming were computed from the DNA. The repertoire holds some 96,000 clones, about nine tenths seen once, with less than 2% in the top ten. This CDR3 has 15 amino acids. CDR1 is SGHNT and CDR2 is YYREEE in the germline V gene (reference sequence). Trimming removed 0 bases from V and 8 bases from J; junction bases left unmatched: 10.

The chain is built from TRBV5-4 and TRBJ1-2; 7 nucleotides line up with TRBD1. The TCR originated in a man between 60 and 75 years old with acute or convalescent COVID-19. The sample consisted of peripheral blood. The CDR3 reads CASSLANWDSGGYTF. In DNA form, the CDR3 reads TGTGCCAGCAGCTTGGCCAATTGGGACAGTGGGGGCTACACCTTC.